This T cell receptor beta chain is from a study of T cells in Graves' hyperthyroidism and ophthalmopathy. Germline CDR1 and CDR2: SGHTA and FQGNSA. This CDR3 has 14 residues. The PBMCs were sourced from fresh peripheral blood (approximately 9 ml). General study points: Blood also carried most thyroid clonotypes expanded above 0.001.

It was RNA transcripts that yielded the amplified TCR beta CDR3 regions. A set of HTBI primers served as the primers for a first-round RT-PCR of the TCR CDR3. MiXCR was run by TCRdb on the multiplex PCR reads, yielding one entry per CDR3 protein. The sample records about 590,000 distinct CDR3 sequences, 12% to 15% being singletons. Remarks on this clonotype: What it binds is unknown. Germline and junction disagree at one end, which may indicate a read error.

This receptor was identified in a woman aged 18-29 years with Graves' ophthalmopathy. Sequenced: blood. The chain joins TRBV7-2 to TRBJ2-7; TRBD2 matches at 7 bases. CDR3 coding DNA: TGTGCCAGCAGCTATGGACTAGACTCCTACGAGCAGTACTTT. It encodes CASSYGLDSYEQYF.